This T cell receptor (beta chain) was recorded in a study of blood T cell repertoires in COVID-19. About the research overall: Acute and convalescent COVID-19 samples came from the United States, Italy and Spain.

V lost 5 bases, J lost 5 bases, and 4 bases stayed unmatched. The CDR3 covers 14 residues. From germline, CDR1 is SGHTA and CDR2 FQGNSA. Sequenced by immunoSEQ multiplex PCR; TCRdb stores in-frame clones only, minus some. The sample includes about 320,000 clones, around 82% seen only once; the top ten take 1% to 1.5%. Sequencing was performed on peripheral blood. This clonotype was obtained from a woman between 45 and 65 years old with acute or convalescent COVID-19. The rearrangement links TRBV7-2 to TRBJ2-5; TRBD1 matches 11 bases. CDR3 sequence reads: CASSRDRGVETQYF. CDR3 coding DNA: TGTGCCAGCAGCCGGGACAGGGGGGTGGAGACCCAGTACTTC. Filled out from reference TRBV7-2 and TRBJ2-5, the complete variable domain reads GAGVSQSPSNKVTEKGKDVELRCDPISGHTALYWYRQSLGQGLEFLIYFQGNSAPDKSGLPSDRFSAERTGGSVSTLTIQRTQQEDSAVYLCASSRDRGVETQYFGPGTRLLVL.